This T cell receptor beta chain was sequenced during a study of CD8+ T cells in alopecia areata. Germline values: CDR1 MGHDK, CDR2 SYGVNS. Trimming removed 7 bases from V and 10 bases from J, with 8 bases in between. There are 10 residues in the CDR3. TCR sequencing used cDNA made by reverse transcription of extracted RNA. Assay used: immunoSEQ multiplex PCR; TCRdb lists only in-frame clones, some missing. The sample yields some 150,000 clones, 40% to 60% seen once. Source: CD8+ T cells sorted from blood, taken at week 0. The J gene is TRBJ2-1, the V gene TRBV25-1, with D tentatively TRBD1 (5 bases). This TCR derives from a human donor with alopecia areata. The CDR3 sequence is CASMAGEQFF. The CDR3 DNA is TGTGCCAGCATGGCAGGGGAGCAGTTCTTC.